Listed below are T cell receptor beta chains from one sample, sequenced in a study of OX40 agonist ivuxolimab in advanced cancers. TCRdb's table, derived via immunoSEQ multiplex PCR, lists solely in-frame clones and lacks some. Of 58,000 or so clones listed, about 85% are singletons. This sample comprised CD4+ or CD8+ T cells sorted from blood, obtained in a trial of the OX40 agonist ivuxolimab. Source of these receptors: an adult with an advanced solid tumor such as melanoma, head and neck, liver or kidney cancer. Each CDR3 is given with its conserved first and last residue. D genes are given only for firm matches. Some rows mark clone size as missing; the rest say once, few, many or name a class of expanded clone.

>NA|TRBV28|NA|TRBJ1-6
TGTGCCAGCAGTTTGGCCCTGGCCCCCCTCCACTTT
CASSLALAPLHF
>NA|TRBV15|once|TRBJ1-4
TGTGCCACCAGCAGAGGGGGGCAGGAATCTAATGAAAAACTGTTTTTT
CATSRGGQESNEKLFF
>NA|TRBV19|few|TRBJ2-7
TGTGCCAGTAGTCGGGGCACAGGAGCCTACGAGCAGTACTTC
CASSRGTGAYEQYF
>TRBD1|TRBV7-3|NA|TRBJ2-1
TGTGCCAGCAGCCATGACAGGGGGCGGCTCAATGAGCAGTTCTTC
CASSHDRGRLNEQFF
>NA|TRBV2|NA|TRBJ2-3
TGTGCCAGCAGTGACACGGGAAACACAGATACGCAGTATTTT
CASSDTGNTDTQYF
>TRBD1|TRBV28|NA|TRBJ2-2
TGTGCCAGCACCCCAGGGGGTTTCGGGGAGCTGTTTTTT
CASTPGGFGELFF
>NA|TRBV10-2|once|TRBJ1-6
TGCGCCAGCGGGAGGGAACGTTCACCCCTCCACTTT
CASGRERSPLHF
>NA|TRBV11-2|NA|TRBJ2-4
TGTGCCAGCAGCTTAGTTGGTGCAAGGGAGTGGGCCAAAAACATTCAGTACTTC
CASSLVGAREWAKNIQYF
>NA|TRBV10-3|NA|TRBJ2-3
TGTGCCATCAGTGTCGGCAGGGGCGGGGATACGCAGTATTTT
CAISVGRGGDTQYF
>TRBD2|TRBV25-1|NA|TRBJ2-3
TGTGCCAGCAGCTCACGACTAGCGGGAGTAGGGGATACGCAGTATTTT
CASSSRLAGVGDTQYF
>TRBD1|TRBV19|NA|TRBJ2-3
TGTGCCAGTACCCTGCGAAGGACAGGGGCCGATACGCAGTATTTT
CASTLRRTGADTQYF
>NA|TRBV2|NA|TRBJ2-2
TGTGCCAGCAGTGTGGACGGAAACACCGGGGAGCTGTTTTTT
CASSVDGNTGELFF
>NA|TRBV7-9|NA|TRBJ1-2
TGTGCCAGCAGCTTGGGAGAGATGAGGGGCTACACCTTC
CASSLGEMRGYTF
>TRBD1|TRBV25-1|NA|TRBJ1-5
TGTGCCAGCAGTTTACAGGGGGTCGGTCAGCCCCAGCATTTT
CASSLQGVGQPQHF
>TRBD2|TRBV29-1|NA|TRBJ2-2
TGCTCCTACTCTAGCGGGTTGAACACCGGGGAGCTGTTTTTT
CSYSSGLNTGELFF
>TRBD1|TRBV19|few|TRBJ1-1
TGTGCCAGTAGCCTCGGGACAGGAGGGGTGAACACTGAAGCTTTCTTT
CASSLGTGGVNTEAFF
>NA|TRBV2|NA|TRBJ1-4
TGTGCCAGCAGGAGGGGGGGAAGTAATGAAAAACTGTTTTTT
CASRRGGSNEKLFF
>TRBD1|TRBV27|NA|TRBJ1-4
TGTGCCGGAAACCTCGGTTCCGGGACAGGGAGTGAAAAACTGTTTTTT
CAGNLGSGTGSEKLFF
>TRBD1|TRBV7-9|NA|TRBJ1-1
TGTGCCAGCAGCTCGGGACAGGCGACTATGAACACTGAAGCTTTCTTT
CASSSGQATMNTEAFF
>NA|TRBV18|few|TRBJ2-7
TGTGCCAGTCGCTCGGCGGCAGGGAGCTCGTACGAGCAGTACTTC
CASRSAAGSSYEQYF
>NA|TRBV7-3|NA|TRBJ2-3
TGTGCCAGCAGCTTACAGCTACCTGCGGATACGCAGTATTTT
CASSLQLPADTQYF
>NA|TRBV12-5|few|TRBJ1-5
TGTGCTAGTGGTTTGGAAGACAATCAGCCCCAGCATTTT
CASGLEDNQPQHF
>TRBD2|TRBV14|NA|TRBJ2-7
TGTGCCAGCAGCCCTAGTACGGGGGGATACTACGAGCAGTACTTC
CASSPSTGGYYEQYF
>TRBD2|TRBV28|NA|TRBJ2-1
TGTGCCAGCAGTTCACGTACAGGGACTAGCGGGGGTTACAATGAGCAGTTCTTC
CASSSRTGTSGGYNEQFF
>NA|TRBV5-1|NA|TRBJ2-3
TGCGCCAGCAGCTTGCGATTCCTAGCAAGAGGGACAGATACGCAGTATTTT
CASSLRFLARGTDTQYF
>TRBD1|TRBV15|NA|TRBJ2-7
TGTGCCACCAGCACAGGGGGTCGGAGCGGCACCTACGAGCAGTACTTC
CATSTGGRSGTYEQYF
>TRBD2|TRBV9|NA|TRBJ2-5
TGTGCCAGCAGCGTAGGTAGCGGGGGGCCGCCCCAGACCCAGTACTTC
CASSVGSGGPPQTQYF
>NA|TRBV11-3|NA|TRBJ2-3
TGTGCCAGCAGCCGCCGGGACTCCACAGATACGCAGTATTTT
CASSRRDSTDTQYF
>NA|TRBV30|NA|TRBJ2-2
TGTGCCTGGAGTGTTCAAGGGTTCGGGGAGCTGTTTTTT
CAWSVQGFGELFF
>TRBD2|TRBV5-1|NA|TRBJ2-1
TGCGCCAGCAGCTCGGCGGGCCCTAGCGGGAGTTACAATGAGCAGTTCTTC
CASSSAGPSGSYNEQFF
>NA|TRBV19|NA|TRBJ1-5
TGTGCCAGCCATAGATGGGGAGATAGCAATCAGCCCCAGCATTTT
CASHRWGDSNQPQHF
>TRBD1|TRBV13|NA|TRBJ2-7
TGTGCCAGCAGCCCGGACAGGGGTGAGCAGTACTTC
CASSPDRGEQYF
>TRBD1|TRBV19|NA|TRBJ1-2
TGTGCCAGTAGTATTGGGACAGGGCTATCCGGCTACACCTTC
CASSIGTGLSGYTF
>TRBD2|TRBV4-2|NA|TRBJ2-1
TGTGCCAGCAGCCAAGAAGCGCTAGCGGGAGAGAATGAGCAGTTCTTC
CASSQEALAGENEQFF
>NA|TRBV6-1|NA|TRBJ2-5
TGTGCCAGCAGTGAAACCATAGAGACCCAGTACTTC
CASSETIETQYF
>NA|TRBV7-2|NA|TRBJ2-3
TGTGCCAGCAGGGCCTCAGGGACAGATACGCAGTATTTT
CASRASGTDTQYF
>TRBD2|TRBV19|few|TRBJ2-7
TGTGCCAGTAGCCTGACCGGGACTAGCGGGAGGTACGAGCAGTACTTC
CASSLTGTSGRYEQYF
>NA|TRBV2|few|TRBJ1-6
TGTGCCAGCAGTTGGGGCGGGGGCCAGGGGAATTCACCCCTCCACTTT
CASSWGGGQGNSPLHF
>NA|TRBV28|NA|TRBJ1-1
TGTGCCAGCAAGCTAGGACGGATCACTGAAGCTTTCTTT
CASKLGRITEAFF
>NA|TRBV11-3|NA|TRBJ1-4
TGTGCCAGCAGCTCACAGGGTAATGAAAAACTGTTTTTT
CASSSQGNEKLFF
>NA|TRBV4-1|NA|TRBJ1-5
TGCGCCAGCAGCCAAGTGGGCCAGTTACGGTATAGCAATCAGCCCCAGCATTTT
CASSQVGQLRYSNQPQHF
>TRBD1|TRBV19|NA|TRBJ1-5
TGTGCCACTTCGACGCACAGGGGTAGTCTCAATCAGCCCCAGCATTTT
CATSTHRGSLNQPQHF
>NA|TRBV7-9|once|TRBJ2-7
TGTGCCAGCAGCTTAGTCCCTCCAGGGTGGGAGCAGTACTTC
CASSLVPPGWEQYF
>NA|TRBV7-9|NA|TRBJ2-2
TGTGCCAGCAGCTTAGGTCCTGTAGCTACCGGGGAGCTGTTTTTT
CASSLGPVATGELFF
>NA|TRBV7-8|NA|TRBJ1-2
TGTGCCAGCAGCTCGTCCCCCGCTTCTAACTATGGCTACACCTTC
CASSSSPASNYGYTF
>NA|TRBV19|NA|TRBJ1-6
TGTGCCAGTAGTAACGGACCTTTCCCAGATTCACCCCTCCACTTT
CASSNGPFPDSPLHF
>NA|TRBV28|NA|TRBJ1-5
TGTGCCAGCAGTTTAGCGGGGAGCAATCAGCCCCAGCATTTT
CASSLAGSNQPQHF
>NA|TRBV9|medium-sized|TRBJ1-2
TGTGCCAGTGGAGCAGGGAAGTTCTATGGCTACACCTTC
CASGAGKFYGYTF
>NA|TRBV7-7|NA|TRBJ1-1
TGTGCTAGCAGCTTATTGAACAGGCCTATCCTAGAGGCTTTCTTT
CASSLLNRPILEAFF
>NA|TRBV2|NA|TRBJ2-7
TGTGCCAGCTCTGGGGAGTACGAGCAGTACTTC
CASSGEYEQYF
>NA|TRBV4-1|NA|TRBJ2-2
TGCGCCAGCAGCCAAGATCGTGGACTCCTGAACACCGGGGAGCTGTTTTTT
CASSQDRGLLNTGELFF
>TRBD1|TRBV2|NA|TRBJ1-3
TGTGCCAGCAGGGGACAGGGCTCTGGAAACACCATATATTTT
CASRGQGSGNTIYF